This TCR beta chain was identified during a study of T cells in Graves' hyperthyroidism and ophthalmopathy. About the study: Any treatment followed the collection of peripheral blood at initial diagnosis.

This CDR3 contains 11 residues. Trimming took 6 bases from V and 5 from J, leaving 7 bases between them. Many counts were recorded for this clonotype. Amplified regions were TCR beta CDR3 sequences from RNA transcripts. In the first-round RT-PCR of the TCR CDR3, the HTBI primer set was used. MiXCR was run by TCRdb on the multiplex PCR reads, yielding one entry per CDR3 protein. The table has approximately 380,000 distinct CDR3 sequences, 15% to 20% seen once; the top ten hold about 4%. Thyroid ultrasound and orbital computed tomography, with clinical symptoms and serum thyroxine and TRAb, informed diagnoses.

The sequencing sample was made of blood. This receptor was obtained from a woman aged 18 to 35 with Graves' hyperthyroidism. This rearrangement joins TRBV12-3 or TRBV12-4 to TRBJ2-5, with D hard to call. CDR3: CASRRVETQYF. The CDR3 DNA reads as TGTGCCAGCAGGAGAGTGGAGACCCAGTACTTC.